This T cell receptor (beta chain) was sequenced during a study of CD8 T cells in ankylosing spondylitis. Study-level results: Reports say disease-linked clones showed up significantly more in matched ankylosing spondylitis synovial fluid. Several highly homologous variants formed a TCR beta motif that appeared characteristic of ankylosing spondylitis blood. Existing reports had already noted some motif variants in reactive arthritis synovial fluid and blood.

Germline values: CDR1 SGHDN, CDR2 FVKESK. J lost 5 bases, V lost 2 bases, and 5 bases had no gene match. The CDR3 extends over 15 amino acids. Molecular-barcoded quantitative 5'-RACE produced these TCR beta libraries. TCRdb itself ran the 5' RACE reads through MiXCR, one entry per CDR3 protein. The data show about 440,000 distinct CDR3 sequences, approximately 17% seen once. In this sample, this clonotype turned up a few times. Its antigen is as yet unknown. Specimen: blood, either unsorted or a sorted T cell fraction (not recorded which). The chain combines TRBV14 with TRBJ1-4; 7 nucleotides match TRBD1. The clonotype comes from a male donor with ankylosing spondylitis. CDR3 nucleotide sequence: TGTGCCAGCAGCCAATCTAGGGACAGAAATGAAAAACTGTTTTTT. Translation gives CASSQSRDRNEKLFF. The full variable domain, in which reference TRBV14 and TRBJ1-4 provide the parts outside the CDR3, is EAGVTQFPSHSVIEKGQTVTLRCDPISGHDNLYWYRRVMGKEIKFLLHFVKESKQDESGMPNNRFLAERTGGTYSTLKVQPAELEDSGVYFCASSQSRDRNEKLFFGSGTQLSVL.